The T cell receptor beta chain described here comes from a study of T cells after yellow fever vaccination. Study-wide context: Each low-cell-number fraction was prepared by means of SMART-Seq v4 Ultra Low Input.

The CDR3 runs to 16 residues. Germline V lookup: CDR1 SEHNR, CDR2 FQNEAQ (reference sequence). For this clonotype: A much larger clonotype is one base distant, so this may be a read error.

TCRdb independently ran MiXCR on the 5' RACE reads; one entry per CDR3 protein. The sample comprises about 75,000 distinct CDR3 sequences, 7.3% of which are singletons, and more than 25% rests with the top ten. Material: CD8+ T cells sorted from PBMCs, obtained more than 8 days after the first yellow fever vaccination. The chain has TRBV7-9 and TRBJ2-1; 9 bases match TRBD1. The TCR was taken from a young man who received the YFV17D yellow fever vaccine. CDR3 amino acids: CACSPTRDRAYNEQFF. The DNA of the CDR3 is TGTGCCTGCAGCCCAACTCGGGACAGGGCGTACAATGAGCAGTTCTTC. Complete variable domain (other parts from reference TRBV7-9 and TRBJ2-1): DTGVSQNPRHKITKRGQNVTFRCDPISEHNRLYWYRQTLGQGPEFLTYFQNEAQLEKSRLLSDRFSAERPKGSFSTLEIQRTEQGDSAMYLCACSPTRDRAYNEQFFGPGTRLTVL.